The present TCR beta chain was sequenced within a study of blood T cells in healthy people across ages. Looked up from germline, CDR1 is MNHNY and CDR2 is SVGAGI (reference sequence). CDR3 length equals 13 residues. A second PCR of 7 to 11 cycles used a sample-barcoded 5' primer and a J-beta primer mix. Tagging of each cDNA molecule was performed by a template-switch adaptor with 12 random nucleotides. TCRdb re-called the 5' RACE reads through MiXCR, storing one row per CDR3 protein. The sample includes around 870,000 distinct CDR3 sequences, under 30% of them seen just once. In its sample, this clonotype was seen a few times. A junction boundary mismatches the germline segment, possibly from a read error.

The sequence came from a woman of 80 years or more in good health. Sequenced sample: blood. This chain connects TRBV6-6 to TRBJ2-1; the D gene could be TRBD1 or TRBD2 (5 bases each). CDR3 nucleotides: TGTGCCGGCAGTTGGCCGGGACCCCGGGAGCAGTTCTTC. Residues: CAGSWPGPREQFF.